Listed below are T cell receptor beta chains from one sample, sequenced in a study of long-term antiretroviral therapy in people with HIV. Measured with immunoSEQ multiplex PCR; TCRdb has only the in-frame clones, and not every one. The sample gives tens of thousands of clones, around 85% of which show up once; approximately 9.2% is in the top ten. Sample: unsorted PBMCs, taken 4.7 to 5 years after starting antiretroviral therapy. The receptors originated from a man aged 35 to 55 with HIV. The CDR3 runs from the conserved cysteine through the conserved F or W. A D gene is named only where the DNA matches it firmly. Part of the rows lack a size; the others show once, few, many or a class for expanded clones.

v_call: TRBV2
clone_size: .
j_call: TRBJ2-2
d_call: .
cdr3_nt: TGTGCCAGCACCCCCCCGAACACCGGGGAGCTGTTTTTT
cdr3_aa: CASTPPNTGELFF

v_call: TRBV5-4
clone_size: .
j_call: TRBJ1-5
d_call: .
cdr3_nt: TGTGCCAGCAGCTCCGGTGGCAATCAGCCCCAGCATTTT
cdr3_aa: CASSSGGNQPQHF

v_call: TRBV9
clone_size: .
j_call: TRBJ1-1
d_call: .
cdr3_nt: TGTGCCAGCGGAACGGGGGAATCCATTGAAGCTTTCTTT
cdr3_aa: CASGTGESIEAFF

v_call: TRBV7-8
clone_size: .
j_call: TRBJ1-6
d_call: TRBD1
cdr3_nt: TGTGCCAGCAGCTTAGACAGGGGGCCGGATTCACCCCTCCACTTT
cdr3_aa: CASSLDRGPDSPLHF

v_call: TRBV15
clone_size: .
j_call: TRBJ2-1
d_call: TRBD2
cdr3_nt: TGTGCCACCAGCAGAGATAAAGCGGGGGGTAGGTTCTTC
cdr3_aa: CATSRDKAGGRFF

v_call: TRBV13
clone_size: .
j_call: TRBJ2-2
d_call: .
cdr3_nt: TGTGCCAGCAGCTTAGGCGCCCGGATAACCGGGGAGCTGTTTTTT
cdr3_aa: CASSLGARITGELFF

v_call: TRBV21-1
clone_size: medium-sized
j_call: TRBJ2-1
d_call: .
cdr3_nt: TGTGCCAGCAGCAAGGGAATTATTTTTGTGGTGTACAACTCCTACAATGAGCAGTTCTTC
cdr3_aa: CASSKGIIFVVYNSYNEQFF

v_call: TRBV7-9
clone_size: .
j_call: TRBJ1-2
d_call: .
cdr3_nt: TGTGCCAGCGCGGCGACAACTAACTATGGCTACACCTTC
cdr3_aa: CASAATTNYGYTF

v_call: TRBV27
clone_size: .
j_call: TRBJ2-3
d_call: TRBD2
cdr3_nt: TGTGCCAGCAGTTTCGGGCGGGAGGGAAGCACAGATACGCAGTATTTT
cdr3_aa: CASSFGREGSTDTQYF

v_call: TRBV7-2
clone_size: once
j_call: TRBJ2-3
d_call: .
cdr3_nt: TGTGCCAGCAGTCGATTCATAGATACGCAGTATTTT
cdr3_aa: CASSRFIDTQYF

v_call: TRBV4-1
clone_size: few
j_call: TRBJ1-2
d_call: .
cdr3_nt: TGCGCCAGCAGCCAAGAACCGGGGGCTGGGTATGGCTACACCTTC
cdr3_aa: CASSQEPGAGYGYTF

v_call: TRBV10-3
clone_size: .
j_call: TRBJ2-1
d_call: .
cdr3_nt: TGTGCCATCAGTGAACTGAATGAGCAGTTCTTC
cdr3_aa: CAISELNEQFF

v_call: TRBV10-1
clone_size: .
j_call: TRBJ2-2
d_call: TRBD2
cdr3_nt: TGCGCCAGCGCGGGGGGGGGTACCGGGGAGCTGTTTTTT
cdr3_aa: CASAGGGTGELFF

v_call: TRBV25-1
clone_size: once
j_call: TRBJ2-1
d_call: .
cdr3_nt: TGTGCCAGCAGTGACTGGGCGAGGGGGGCCGTTGGCAATGAGCAGTTCTTC
cdr3_aa: CASSDWARGAVGNEQFF

v_call: TRBV27
clone_size: .
j_call: TRBJ1-2
d_call: .
cdr3_nt: TGTGCCAGCAGTTTTTCTTTTGGGACCCAAATGGAGACCTTC
cdr3_aa: CASSFSFGTQMETF

v_call: TRBV7-6
clone_size: .
j_call: TRBJ2-1
d_call: TRBD2
cdr3_nt: TGTGCCAGCAGCTTTGATAGCGGGACCAACAATGAGCAGTTCTTC
cdr3_aa: CASSFDSGTNNEQFF

v_call: TRBV2
clone_size: once
j_call: TRBJ2-3
d_call: TRBD2
cdr3_nt: TGTGCCAGCAGTGACTTGGGGCTAGCGGGGGCCGAAGATACGCAGTATTTT
cdr3_aa: CASSDLGLAGAEDTQYF